The entry below gives a single T cell receptor (beta chain) sequence along with its context. Its antigen remains unidentified. Germline V gives CDR1 LGHNA, CDR2 YSLEER. The length of the CDR3 is 16 residues. V lost 1 base and J lost 3, with 13 bases in between. This entry belongs to a study of shared clonotypes between healthy human individuals. Study context: Each donor's CD8 memory used one plate, CD8 naive two, each CD4 subset three.

Execution of the assay was at deep level. The protocol was immunoSEQ multiplex PCR, while the TCRdb copy is restricted to in-frame clones and leaves out a portion. This sample yields roughly 720,000 clones, of which 90% are seen a single time; 30% to 40% belongs to the top ten. General observations from the study: Against clonotypes common to all four donors, non-shared ones had lower generation probabilities. Clonotype sharing among donors was expected to depend on sequencing depth.

Sequencing was done on a sample of memory CD8+ T cells from PBMCs. Stated subset: CD45RO+ cells pooled with CCR7-negative TemRA cells. This chain links TRBV4-3 with TRBJ1-5; D not certain. This TCR came from a man aged 18-30 years in good health. Some clones in this sample may be carry-over from other donors' samples. As DNA, the CDR3 is TGCGCCAGCAGCCAAGGCGGTCCTGGTTACAATCAGCCCCAGCATTTT. As protein: CASSQGGPGYNQPQHF.